These 31 T cell receptor beta chains were all obtained from the same sample, sequenced in a study of T cells in Graves' hyperthyroidism and ophthalmopathy. Amplification yielded TCR beta CDR3 regions, with RNA transcripts as the source. With the HTBI primer set, the TCR CDR3 went through a first round of RT-PCR. Using its own MiXCR run on the multiplex PCR reads, TCRdb lists one record per CDR3 protein. The sample includes hundreds of thousands of distinct CDR3 sequences, around a sixth seen only once; the top ten take around 7%. Sequenced sample: blood. The source is a woman under 30 with Graves' hyperthyroidism.

At least ten counts were recorded for this clonotype. The J gene is TRBJ1-5, the V gene TRBV7-3, with TRBD1 matching 10 bases. Germline V gives CDR1 SGHTA, CDR2 FQGTGA. J was trimmed by 0 bases and V by 5 bases; bases with no gene match: 10. The CDR3 runs to 18 residues. CDR3: CASSPRDRGGYSNQPQHF. The CDR3 nucleotides are TGTGCCAGCAGCCCCAGGGACAGGGGAGGCTATAGCAATCAGCCCCAGCATTTT.

This clonotype was counted many times. This rearrangement joins TRBV30 to TRBJ2-3; no reliable D call. The CDR3 totals 12 residues. V was cut by 1 base and J by 2 bases, with 4 bases left in between. CDR1 is GTSNPN and CDR2 is SVGIG in the germline V gene (reference sequence). CDR3 nucleotide sequence: TGTGCCTGGAGTGGAGACACAGATACGCAGTATTTT. Amino acid sequence: CAWSGDTDTQYF.

This clonotype was counted only a few times. This chain connects TRBV5-1 to TRBJ2-2; D is perhaps TRBD1 (5 bases). Germline-derived CDR1 and CDR2 are SGHRS and YFSETQ. The CDR3 is made up of 15 amino acids. V gave up 4 bases and J gave up 5 bases, with 15 bases separating them. As DNA, the CDR3 is TGCGCCAGCAGCCTCCGGCTGACAGATACCGGGGAGCTGTTTTTT. Protein: CASSLRLTDTGELFF.

At least ten counts were recorded for this clonotype. Here the CDR3 reads CAWRRAGGLDEQFF. In DNA form, the CDR3 reads TGTGCCTGGAGGAGAGCGGGAGGGCTCGATGAGCAGTTCTTC. The gene calls are TRBV30 and TRBJ2-1, with 10 nucleotides matching TRBD2. V lost 3 bases, J lost 8 bases, and 7 bases stayed unmatched. Germline V gene sequence: CDR1 GTSNPN, CDR2 SVGIG (reference sequence). The CDR3 runs to 14 residues. The full variable domain, with the rest looked up from reference TRBV30 and TRBJ2-1, is SQTIHQWPATLVQPVGSPLSLECTVEGTSNPNLYWYRQAAGRGLQLLFYSVGIGQISSEVPQNLSASRPQDRQFILSSKKLLLSDSGFYLCAWRRAGGLDEQFFGPGTRLTVL.

Details on this clonotype: Just one base apart from a much larger clone, this may be a read error. The chain uses TRBV27 and TRBJ1-5, with D unresolved. Trimming removed 3 bases from V and 5 bases from J, with 14 bases in between. Looked up from germline, CDR1 is MNHEY and CDR2 is SMNVEV (reference sequence). The CDR3 sequence is 15 residues long. The chain's CDR3 is CASSFVYREYQPQHF. The CDR3 nucleotides read TGTGCCAGCAGTTTTGTATATAGGGAATATCAGCCCCAGCATTTT.

This chain connects TRBV15 to TRBJ1-5; D unresolved. The V gene lost 3 bases and the J gene lost 2 bases, with 14 bases spanning the gap. Germline CDR1 LNHNV, CDR2 YYDKDF (reference sequence). The CDR3 totals 16 residues. CDR3 protein: CATSSAPGRGNQPQHF. DNA of the CDR3: TGTGCCACCAGCAGCGCCCCGGGTCGAGGCAATCAGCCCCAGCATTTT.

This clonotype was detected many times. J is TRBJ2-3 and V is TRBV20-1; D is unresolved. Germline V lookup: CDR1 DFQATT, CDR2 SNEGSKA (reference sequence). The CDR3 consists of 17 residues. V shed 6 bases and J shed 2 bases, with 24 bases lying between them. DNA of the CDR3: TGCAGTGCCCCTACCCTATCTGCCCCCACGTTCACAGATACGCAGTATTTT. Amino acid sequence: CSAPTLSAPTFTDTQYF.

This clonotype appeared many times. V is TRBV24-1 and J is TRBJ2-7; the D call may be TRBD1 or TRBD2 (6 bases each). Germline lookup yields CDR1 KGHDR and CDR2 SFDVKD. With 9 bases removed from V and 4 bases from J, the gap between germline ends came to 15 bases. The CDR3 runs 13 residues. In DNA, the CDR3 is TGTGCCACCTCCGTGGGGGGCGATTACGAGCAGTACTTC. Amino acids: CATSVGGDYEQYF.

Turning to this clonotype: Since a much larger clone is just one base distant, this may be a read error. The chain has TRBV20-1 and TRBJ1-2, with TRBD1 identical over 9 bases. The V gene's germline CDR1 is DFQATT and CDR2 SNEGSKA (reference sequence). The CDR3 contains 15 residues. V gave up 1 base and J gave up 0 bases; unmatched junction bases: 3. The CDR3 reads CSARGGTGTNYGYTF. CDR3 nucleotides: TGCAGTGCTAGAGGTGGGACAGGGACTAACTATGGCTACACCTTC.

This rearrangement joins TRBV20-1 to TRBJ1-4, with a weak D call TRBD1 (5 bases). From germline, CDR1 is DFQATT and CDR2 SNEGSKA (reference sequence). The CDR3 spans 14 residues. With 2 bases removed from V and 4 bases from J, the gap between germline ends came to 11 bases. The CDR3 is CSARQRTNNEKLFF. As DNA, the CDR3 is TGCAGTGCTAGACAAAGGACAAATAATGAAAAACTGTTTTTT.

This clonotype was found many times. This chain joins TRBV6-1 and TRBJ1-2; possibly TRBD1 for D (6 bases). Germline-derived CDR1 and CDR2 are MNHNS and SASEGT. V dropped 2 bases and J dropped 4 bases, with 26 bases sitting between them. This CDR3 has 19 amino acids. CDR3 amino acids: CASSEPLYRANSGIYGYTF. CDR3 DNA sequence: TGTGCCAGCAGTGAACCATTGTACAGGGCTAACTCGGGGATCTATGGCTACACCTTC.

This clonotype came up many times. The gene calls are TRBV18 and TRBJ2-1; D is perhaps TRBD2 (6 bases). The CDR3 spans 14 residues. The germline gives CDR1 KGHSH, CDR2 LQKENI. The V and J ends lost 3 bases and 6 bases respectively, with 12 bases between them. The CDR3 DNA reads TGTGCCAGCTCACCTGGGGGAGGTCGCAATGAGCAGTTCTTC. As protein: CASSPGGGRNEQFF.

This clonotype appeared many times. V and J are TRBV27 and TRBJ1-2; D perhaps matches TRBD1 (6 bases). V shed 6 bases and J shed 4 bases, with 9 bases lying between them. CDR3 length: 12 residues. CDR1 MNHEY and CDR2 SMNVEV come from the germline V gene (reference sequence). As DNA, the CDR3 is TGTGCCAGCAGAGACAGGACCTATGGCTACACCTTC. It encodes CASRDRTYGYTF.

Comments on this clonotype: This may be a read error, as it is one base from a much larger clone. The genes are TRBV3-1 and TRBJ2-5; TRBD1 or TRBD2 may be the D gene (5 bases each). This CDR3 spans 14 amino acids. Looked up from germline, CDR1 is LGHDT and CDR2 is YNNKEL (reference sequence). V was pared by 1 base and J by 7 bases, with 13 bases between. The CDR3 loop reads CASSQVGVRGTQYF. The CDR3 region has the DNA TGTGCCAGCAGCCAAGTGGGGGTTCGGGGGACCCAGTACTTC.

The rearrangement links TRBV20-1 to TRBJ1-3, with a tentative D call TRBD1 (5 bases). The V gene's germline CDR1 is DFQATT and CDR2 SNEGSKA (reference sequence). V was cut by 1 base and J by 4 bases, with 11 bases left in between. The CDR3 contains 14 residues. As DNA, the CDR3 is TGCAGTGCTAGAGTCCAGGGTGGGGGAAACACCATATATTTT. Amino acids: CSARVQGGGNTIYF.

This clonotype showed up many times. This rearrangement joins TRBV30 to TRBJ1-4, with 8 bases lining up with TRBD1. Unmatched junction bases numbered 6, after V lost 3 bases and J lost 6 bases. Looked up from germline, CDR1 is GTSNPN and CDR2 is SVGIG (reference sequence). CDR3 length: 14 amino acids. In DNA form, the CDR3 reads TGTGCCTGGAGCTTCCAGGGGGCTCATGAAAAACTGTTTTTT. Residues: CAWSFQGAHEKLFF.

V gene TRBV6-5 combines with J gene TRBJ2-1; D unclear. The V and J ends lost 0 bases and 0 bases respectively, with 9 bases between them. Germline V gives CDR1 MNHEY, CDR2 SVGAGI. The CDR3 runs 16 residues. The chain's CDR3 is CASSYSSPSSYNEQFF. In DNA, the CDR3 is TGTGCCAGCAGTTACTCGAGCCCCAGCTCCTACAATGAGCAGTTCTTC.

The sample holds one count of this clonotype. The rearrangement uses TRBV9 and TRBJ2-3; 7 positions match TRBD2. The CDR3 is 16 amino acids. V trimming: 3 bases; J trimming: 4 bases; junction bases outside the gene matches: 11. Germline V gives CDR1 SGDLS, CDR2 YYNGEE. DNA for the CDR3: TGTGCCAGCAGCGGAAGCGGGATTCCCCGGGCAGATACGCAGTATTTT. Translation gives CASSGSGIPRADTQYF.

This clonotype was detected ten times or more. The CDR3 reads CASSSAGGRNTDTQYF. In DNA form, the CDR3 reads TGTGCCAGCAGTTCGGCCGGGGGGCGTAACACAGATACGCAGTATTTT. The V gene is TRBV7-9, the J gene TRBJ2-3; possibly TRBD2 for D (7 bases). From germline, CDR1 is SEHNR and CDR2 FQNEAQ (reference sequence). The ends were cut back, 6 bases at V and 2 bases at J, with 18 bases in the middle. The CDR3 runs to 16 residues.

V is TRBV5-1 and J is TRBJ2-3; 8 nucleotides align to TRBD2. This CDR3 region has 15 residues. J lost 1 base, V lost 4 bases, and 5 bases had no gene match. Germline lookup yields CDR1 SGHRS and CDR2 YFSETQ. DNA for the CDR3: TGCGCCAGCAGCCATAGCGGGGCACGCACAGATACGCAGTATTTT. Encoded protein: CASSHSGARTDTQYF.

V is TRBV7-6 and J is TRBJ1-2; 7 bases agree with TRBD1. The CDR3 runs to 17 residues. V lost 1 base and J lost 0; bases outside the gene matches: 8. CDR1 is SGHVS, CDR2 FNYEAQ, per germline. As DNA, the CDR3 is TGTGCCAGCAGCTTAGGGTTGGCTACAGGGGCTAACTATGGCTACACCTTC. It encodes CASSLGLATGANYGYTF.

At least ten counts were recorded for this clonotype. J is TRBJ2-3 and V is TRBV27; 10 nucleotides align to TRBD2. CDR1 is MNHEY, CDR2 SMNVEV, per germline (reference sequence). V shed 2 bases, J shed 1 base, and the junction held 9 bases outside the gene matches. The CDR3 consists of 18 residues. This CDR3 is CASSLRSSGGLGTDTQYF. The CDR3 bases are TGTGCCAGCAGTTTAAGGTCTAGCGGGGGCCTTGGCACAGATACGCAGTATTTT.

Only a few counts were recorded for this clonotype. CDR3 in amino acids: CASSHRTGWGETQYF. The CDR3 DNA reads as TGTGCCAGCAGTCATAGGACAGGGTGGGGAGAGACCCAGTACTTC. The chain recombines TRBV27 with TRBJ2-5, with 8 positions matching TRBD1. The trim removed 5 bases at V and 4 bases at J, leaving 9 bases unmatched. This CDR3 spans 15 amino acids. CDR1 MNHEY and CDR2 SMNVEV come from the germline V gene (reference sequence).

The J gene is TRBJ2-5, the V gene TRBV7-9, with D hard to call. Per germline, CDR1 SEHNR and CDR2 FQNEAQ (reference sequence). V dropped 0 bases and J dropped 2 bases, with 10 bases sitting between them. The CDR3 is 15 amino acids. CDR3 in DNA: TGTGCCAGCAGCTTAGCGTTTCGCAGTCAAGAGACCCAGTACTTC. The encoded protein is CASSLAFRSQETQYF.

In its sample, this clonotype was seen a few times. The chain couples TRBV24-1 to TRBJ2-5; TRBD1 or TRBD2 may be the D gene (5 bases each). In germline, CDR1 is KGHDR, CDR2 SFDVKD. The length of the CDR3 is 14 residues. V was pared by 5 bases and J by 5 bases, with 14 bases between. The CDR3 loop reads CATSGFARDETQYF. The CDR3 bases are TGTGCCACCAGTGGTTTCGCCCGGGACGAGACCCAGTACTTC.

There are many counts of this clonotype. This rearrangement joins TRBV15 to TRBJ2-5; perhaps TRBD2 as D (6 bases). The germline V and J ends were trimmed by 1 base and 6 bases, with 12 bases remaining between them. From germline, CDR1 is LNHNV and CDR2 YYDKDF (reference sequence). This CDR3 is 14 amino acids long. The CDR3 loop reads CATSRGSGGKTQYF. The CDR3 DNA reads as TGTGCCACCAGCAGAGGATCGGGCGGGAAGACCCAGTACTTC.

This clonotype occurred many times. The chain carries TRBV5-1 and TRBJ1-2, with TRBD1 matching over 9 bases. The CDR3 is 14 amino acids. The germline CDR1 and CDR2 sequences are SGHRS and YFSETQ. J gave up 8 bases and V 4 bases, and 9 bases lay outside the gene matches. The CDR3 nucleotides are TGCGCCAGCAGCCCGGGACAGGGAGGGCGAGGCTACACCTTC. Its protein is CASSPGQGGRGYTF.

This clonotype was detected a few times. V usage is TRBV6-1 and J usage is TRBJ2-3, with 11 bases aligning to TRBD2. Germline values: CDR1 MNHNS, CDR2 SASEGT. The length of the CDR3 is 14 residues. The ends lost 6 bases at V and 4 bases at J; junction bases unmatched: 3. The CDR3 DNA reads TGTGCCAGCAGGCTAGCGGGGGGCCCAGATACGCAGTATTTT. It encodes CASRLAGGPDTQYF.

This clonotype was seen at least ten times. This CDR3 is CASSQKVGGEQYF. CDR3 sequence (DNA): TGTGCCAGCAGCCAAAAAGTGGGGGGCGAGCAGTACTTC. The chain is built from TRBV12-3 or TRBV12-4 and TRBJ2-7; the D gene is possibly TRBD2 (6 bases). V shed 6 bases and J shed 6 bases, with 15 bases lying between them. The CDR3 sequence is 13 residues long.

The sample holds a few counts of this clonotype. V and J are TRBV28 and TRBJ1-2; D gene unclear. In germline, CDR1 is MDHEN, CDR2 SYDVKM. This CDR3 comprises 11 residues. The germline V and J ends were trimmed by 6 bases and 3 bases, with 5 bases remaining between them. The CDR3 bases are TGTGCCAGCAGCTATTACTATGGCTACACCTTC. Amino acid sequence: CASSYYYGYTF.

This clonotype was recorded only once. Just one base apart from a much larger clone, this may be a read error. This chain uses TRBV6-1 with TRBJ2-7; either TRBD1 or TRBD2 may supply D (5 bases each). Germline assignment: CDR1 MNHNS and CDR2 SASEGT. The CDR3 has 15 amino acids. Trimming cost V 3 bases and J 0 bases, with 12 bases left between them. The CDR3 region is CASSDGGRSSYEQYF. CDR3 bases: TGTGCCAGCAGTGATGGGGGTCGGAGCTCCTACGAGCAGTACTTC.